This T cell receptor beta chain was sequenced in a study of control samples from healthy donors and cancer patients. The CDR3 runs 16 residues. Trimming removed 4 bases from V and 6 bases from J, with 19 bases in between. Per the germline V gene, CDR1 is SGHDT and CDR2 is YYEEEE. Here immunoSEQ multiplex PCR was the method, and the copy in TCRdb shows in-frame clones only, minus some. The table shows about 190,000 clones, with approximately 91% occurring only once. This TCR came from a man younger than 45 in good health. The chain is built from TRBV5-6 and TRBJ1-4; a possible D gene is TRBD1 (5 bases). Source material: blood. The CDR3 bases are TGTGCCAGCAGCCCGGACCGAGTTGGGGGTGATGAAAAACTGTTTTTT. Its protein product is CASSPDRVGGDEKLFF.